The sequence of this TCR beta chain was determined in a study of blood T cell repertoires in COVID-19. On the study more broadly: Sample material is recorded as cDNA or gDNA derived from T cells, B-cell-depleted T cells, or PBMCs.

Trimming removed 10 bases from V and 4 bases from J; junction bases left unmatched: 10. The CDR3 sequence is 15 residues long. Germline V CDR1 and CDR2: WNHNN, SYGVQD (reference sequence). This clone was observed once. Per the original methods: How many nucleated cells were present was estimated from reference gene primer amplification. Sequencing was performed with immunoSEQ multiplex PCR; in TCRdb, only in-frame clones are kept and a portion is missing. V and J calls and clone size follow that table, whereas D and trimming were derived from the DNA. Seen here are tens of thousands of clones, 70% to 90% observed once, and the top ten hold 9.5% to 13%.

The sample consisted of peripheral blood. The chain joins TRBV10-1 to TRBJ2-3, with 11 nucleotides matching TRBD1. The TCR comes from a man aged 60 to 75 with COVID-19, enrolled during active disease. CDR3 sequence reads: CANSNPGQGADTQYF. The CDR3 DNA is TGCGCCAATTCAAACCCGGGACAGGGGGCAGATACGCAGTATTTT.